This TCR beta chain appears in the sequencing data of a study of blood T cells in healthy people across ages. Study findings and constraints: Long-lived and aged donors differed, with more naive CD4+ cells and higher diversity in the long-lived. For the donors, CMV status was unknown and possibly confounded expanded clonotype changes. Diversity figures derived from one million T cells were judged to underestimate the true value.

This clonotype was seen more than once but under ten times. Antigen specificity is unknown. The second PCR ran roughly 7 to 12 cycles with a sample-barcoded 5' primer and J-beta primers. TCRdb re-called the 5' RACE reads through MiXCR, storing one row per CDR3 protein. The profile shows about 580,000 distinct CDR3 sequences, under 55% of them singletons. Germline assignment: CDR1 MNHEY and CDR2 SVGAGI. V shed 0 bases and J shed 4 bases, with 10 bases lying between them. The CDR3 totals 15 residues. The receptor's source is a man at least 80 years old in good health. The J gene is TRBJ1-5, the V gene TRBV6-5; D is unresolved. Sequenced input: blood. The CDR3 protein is CASSYSDKGNQPQHF. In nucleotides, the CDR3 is TGTGCCAGCAGTTACTCAGATAAAGGGAATCAGCCCCAGCATTTT.